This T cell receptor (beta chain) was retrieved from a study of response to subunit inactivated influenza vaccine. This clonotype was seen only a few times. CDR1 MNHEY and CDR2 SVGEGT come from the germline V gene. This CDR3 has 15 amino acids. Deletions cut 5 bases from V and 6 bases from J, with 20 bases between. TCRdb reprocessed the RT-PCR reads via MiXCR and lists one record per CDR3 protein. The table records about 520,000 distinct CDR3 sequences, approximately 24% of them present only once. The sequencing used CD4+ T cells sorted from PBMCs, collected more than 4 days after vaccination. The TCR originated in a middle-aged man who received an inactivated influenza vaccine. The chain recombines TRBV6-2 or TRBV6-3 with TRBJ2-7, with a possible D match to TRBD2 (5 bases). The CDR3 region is CASSPFEGKFGEQYF. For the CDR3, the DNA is TGTGCCAGCAGTCCTTTTGAGGGAAAGTTCGGCGAGCAGTACTTC.